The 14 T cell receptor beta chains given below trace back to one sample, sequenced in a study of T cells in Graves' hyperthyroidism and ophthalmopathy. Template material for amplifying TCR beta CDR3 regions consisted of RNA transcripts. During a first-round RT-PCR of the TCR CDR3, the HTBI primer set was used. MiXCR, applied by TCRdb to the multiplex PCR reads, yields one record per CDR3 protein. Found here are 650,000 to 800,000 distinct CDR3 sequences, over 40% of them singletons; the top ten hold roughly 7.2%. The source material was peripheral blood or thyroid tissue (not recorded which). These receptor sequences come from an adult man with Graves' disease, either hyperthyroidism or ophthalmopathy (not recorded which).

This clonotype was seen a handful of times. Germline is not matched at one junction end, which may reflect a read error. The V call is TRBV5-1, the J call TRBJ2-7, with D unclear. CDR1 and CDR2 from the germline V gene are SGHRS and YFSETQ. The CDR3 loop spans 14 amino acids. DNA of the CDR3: TGTGCCAGCAGTTATAGGGCTGGCTCCTACGAGCAGTACTTC. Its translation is CASSYRAGSYEQYF.

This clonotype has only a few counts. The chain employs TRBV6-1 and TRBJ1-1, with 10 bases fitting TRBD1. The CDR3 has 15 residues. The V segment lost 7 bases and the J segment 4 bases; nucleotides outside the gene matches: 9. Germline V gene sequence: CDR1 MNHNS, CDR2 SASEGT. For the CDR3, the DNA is TGTGCCAGCACCATCCCGGGACAGGGGCCCACTGAAGCTTTCTTT. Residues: CASTIPGQGPTEAFF.

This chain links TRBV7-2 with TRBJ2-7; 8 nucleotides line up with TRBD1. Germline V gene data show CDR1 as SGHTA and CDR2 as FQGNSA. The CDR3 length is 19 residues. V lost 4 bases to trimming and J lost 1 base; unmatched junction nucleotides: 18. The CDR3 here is CASSSAEWTGKDRSYEQYF. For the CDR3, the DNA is TGTGCCAGCAGCTCGGCCGAATGGACAGGGAAAGATCGATCCTACGAGCAGTACTTC.

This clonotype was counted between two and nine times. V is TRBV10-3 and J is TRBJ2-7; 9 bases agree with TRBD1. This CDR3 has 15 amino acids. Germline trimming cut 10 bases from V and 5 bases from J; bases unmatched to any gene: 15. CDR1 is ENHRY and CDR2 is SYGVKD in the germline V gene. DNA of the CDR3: TGTGCCAGCTCACCTAATGGACAGGGGTGGCACGAGCAGTACTTC. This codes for CASSPNGQGWHEQYF.

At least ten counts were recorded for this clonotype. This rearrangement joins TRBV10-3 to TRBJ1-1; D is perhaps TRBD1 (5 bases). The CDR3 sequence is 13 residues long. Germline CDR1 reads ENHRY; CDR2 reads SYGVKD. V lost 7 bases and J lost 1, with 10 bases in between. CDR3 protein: CAIMARENTEAFF. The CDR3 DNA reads TGTGCCATCATGGCCAGGGAGAACACTGAAGCTTTCTTT.

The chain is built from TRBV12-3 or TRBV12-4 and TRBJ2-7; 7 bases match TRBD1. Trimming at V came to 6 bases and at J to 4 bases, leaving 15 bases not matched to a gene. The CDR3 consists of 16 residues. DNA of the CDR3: TGTGCCAGCAGCCACAGCACAGGGGAACGAGATTACGAGCAGTACTTC. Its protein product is CASSHSTGERDYEQYF.

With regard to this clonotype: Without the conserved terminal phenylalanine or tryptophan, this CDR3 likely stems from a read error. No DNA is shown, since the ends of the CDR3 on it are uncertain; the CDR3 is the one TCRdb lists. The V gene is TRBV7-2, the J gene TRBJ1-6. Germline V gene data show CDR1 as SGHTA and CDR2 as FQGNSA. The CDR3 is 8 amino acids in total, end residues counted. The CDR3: CASSFSSS.

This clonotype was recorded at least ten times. The CDR3 here is CASSLEGQGKPQHF. The CDR3 nucleotides are TGCGCCAGCAGCTTGGAGGGACAGGGGAAACCCCAGCATTTT. V usage is TRBV5-1 and J usage is TRBJ1-5; TRBD1 matches at 10 bases. Germline values: CDR1 SGHRS, CDR2 YFSETQ. The CDR3 has 14 residues. Trimming at V came to 0 bases and at J to 10 bases, leaving 4 bases not matched to a gene.

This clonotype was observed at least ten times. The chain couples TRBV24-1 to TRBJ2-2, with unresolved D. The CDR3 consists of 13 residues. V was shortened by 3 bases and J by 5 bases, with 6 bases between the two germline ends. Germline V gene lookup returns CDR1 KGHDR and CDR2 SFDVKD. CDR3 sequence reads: CATSDSGTGELFF. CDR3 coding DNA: TGTGCCACCAGTGATAGTGGGACCGGGGAGCTGTTTTTT.

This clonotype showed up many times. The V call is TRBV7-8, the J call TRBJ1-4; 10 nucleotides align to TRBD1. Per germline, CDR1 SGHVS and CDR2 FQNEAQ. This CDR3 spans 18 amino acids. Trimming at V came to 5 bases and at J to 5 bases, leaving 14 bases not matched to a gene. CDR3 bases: TGTGCCAGCAGCCCACACACCTTGACGACAGGGGGCAATGAAAAACTGTTTTTT. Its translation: CASSPHTLTTGGNEKLFF.

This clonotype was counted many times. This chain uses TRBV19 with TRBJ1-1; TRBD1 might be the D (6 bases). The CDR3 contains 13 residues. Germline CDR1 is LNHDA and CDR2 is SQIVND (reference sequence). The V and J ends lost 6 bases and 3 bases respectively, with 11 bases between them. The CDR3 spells CASRTQGHTEAFF. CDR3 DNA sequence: TGTGCCAGTAGAACACAGGGTCACACTGAAGCTTTCTTT.

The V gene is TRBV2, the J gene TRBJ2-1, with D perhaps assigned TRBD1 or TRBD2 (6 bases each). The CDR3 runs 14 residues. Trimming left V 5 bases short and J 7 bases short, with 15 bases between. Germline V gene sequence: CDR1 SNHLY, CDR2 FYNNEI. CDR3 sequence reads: CASSKRGRANEQFF. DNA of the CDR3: TGTGCCAGCAGTAAACGGGGGCGAGCTAATGAGCAGTTCTTC. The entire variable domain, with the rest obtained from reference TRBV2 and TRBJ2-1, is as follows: EPEVTQTPSHQVTQMGQEVILRCVPISNHLYFYWYRQILGQKVEFLVSFYNNEISEKSEIFDDQFSVERPDGSNFTLKIRSTKLEDSAMYFCASSKRGRANEQFFGPGTRLTVL.

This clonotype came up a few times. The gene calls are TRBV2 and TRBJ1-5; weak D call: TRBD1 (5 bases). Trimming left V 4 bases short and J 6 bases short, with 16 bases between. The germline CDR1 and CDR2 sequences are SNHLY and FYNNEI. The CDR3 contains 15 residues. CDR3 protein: CASSANPRGSQPQHF. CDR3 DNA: TGTGCCAGCAGTGCTAACCCACGGGGGAGTCAGCCCCAGCATTTT. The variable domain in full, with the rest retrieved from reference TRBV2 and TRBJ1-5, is EPEVTQTPSHQVTQMGQEVILRCVPISNHLYFYWYRQILGQKVEFLVSFYNNEISEKSEIFDDQFSVERPDGSNFTLKIRSTKLEDSAMYFCASSANPRGSQPQHFGDGTRLSIL.

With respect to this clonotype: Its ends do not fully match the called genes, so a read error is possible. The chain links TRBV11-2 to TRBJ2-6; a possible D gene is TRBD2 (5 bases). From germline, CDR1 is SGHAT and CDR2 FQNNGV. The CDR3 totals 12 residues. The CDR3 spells CASSLDLRTEAF. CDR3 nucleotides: TGTGCCAGCAGCTTAGATCTTAGGACTGAAGCTTTC.